Below, 12 T cell receptor beta chains from the same sample are listed, as sequenced in a study of blood T cell repertoires in COVID-19. Generated by immunoSEQ multiplex PCR, the TCRdb table keeps only in-frame clones and is missing some. This sample has roughly 200,000 clones, with roughly 79% found just once. The specimen was peripheral blood. The source is a middle-aged woman with COVID-19, enrolled during active disease.

This clone was detected only a few times. The gene calls are TRBV7-9 and TRBJ2-1, with D perhaps matching TRBD1 (5 bases). Germline V gene lookup returns CDR1 SEHNR and CDR2 FQNEAQ (reference sequence). V was pared by 1 base and J by 3 bases, with 13 bases between. The CDR3 contains 16 residues. The CDR3: CASSLVIGVNYNEQFF. DNA of the CDR3: TGTGCCAGCAGCTTAGTGATAGGGGTCAACTACAATGAGCAGTTCTTC.

The chain is built from TRBV7-6 and TRBJ2-2; TRBD1 agrees at 9 bases. The germline CDR1 and CDR2 sequences are SGHVS and FNYEAQ. CDR3 length: 15 amino acids. The junction had 5 bases not matched to a gene; V was cut back by 3 bases and J by 6 bases. CDR3 nucleotides: TGTGCCAGCAGCTTTCACAGGGGGCCCGCCGGGGAGCTGTTTTTT. Translation gives CASSFHRGPAGELFF.

This clone was picked up a small number of times. V usage is TRBV12-5 and J usage is TRBJ1-4; D is unresolved. The CDR3 extends over 15 amino acids. Trimming pared 4 bases from V and 8 bases from J, leaving 17 bases between. Germline-derived CDR1 and CDR2 are LGHNT and FRNRAP. This CDR3 is CASGSPVTIKEKLFF. CDR3 nucleotide sequence: TGTGCTAGTGGTTCCCCGGTGACTATAAAGGAAAAACTGTTTTTT.

The chain combines TRBV5-1 with TRBJ2-7; TRBD2 matches at 10 bases. The CDR3 extends over 14 amino acids. Germline V CDR1 and CDR2: SGHRS, YFSETQ. V trimming: 0 bases; J trimming: 4 bases; junction bases outside the gene matches: 1. CDR3 sequence (DNA): TGCGCCAGCAGCTTGGGTAGCGGGAGGTACGAGCAGTACTTC. This sequence encodes CASSLGSGRYEQYF.

The chain recombines TRBV11-2 with TRBJ2-1; 7 bases line up with TRBD1. V lost 10 bases and J lost 1; bases outside the gene matches: 4. This CDR3 is 13 amino acids long. Germline-derived CDR1 and CDR2 are SGHAT and FQNNGV. The CDR3 here is CATGGLSYNEQFF. DNA of the CDR3: TGTGCCACAGGGGGTCTATCCTACAATGAGCAGTTCTTC.

The chain carries TRBV10-3 and TRBJ2-7, with TRBD2 matching over 8 bases. Germline CDR1 ENHRY, CDR2 SYGVKD. CDR3 size: 17 residues. The V gene end was trimmed by 7 bases and the J gene end by 0 bases; junction bases not matched to a gene: 14. CDR3 residues: CAITAGTRETTSYEQYF. The CDR3 DNA sequence: TGTGCCATCACCGCCGGGACTAGAGAAACCACCTCCTACGAGCAGTACTTC.

DNA for the CDR3: TGCGCCAGCAGCCAAGCGACGGGATTCCGAAATGAGCAGTTCTTC. It is translated as CASSQATGFRNEQFF. The gene calls are TRBV4-1 and TRBJ2-1; D might be TRBD2 (5 bases). The CDR3 length is 15 residues. Germline loops: CDR1 MGHRA, CDR2 YSYEKL. V lost 1 base to trimming and J lost 7 bases, with 14 bases between them.

V gene TRBV12-5 combines with J gene TRBJ2-5; tentative D call: TRBD2 (5 bases). Trimming shortened V by 2 bases and J by 5 bases, and 15 bases separated the two germline ends. This CDR3 has 15 residues. Germline V CDR1 and CDR2: LGHNT, FRNRAP. In DNA, the CDR3 is TGTGCTAGTGGTTTGTCGGGGTTGGTGAGTGAGACCCAGTACTTC. It codes for CASGLSGLVSETQYF. Looking up the rest from reference TRBV12-5 and TRBJ2-5 gives the full variable domain: DARVTQTPRHKVTEMGQEVTMRCQPILGHNTVFWYRQTMMQGLELLAYFRNRAPLDDSGMPKDRFSAEMPDATLATLKIQPSEPRDSAVYFCASGLSGLVSETQYFGPGTRLLVL.

As for this clone: A junction end diverges from the germline sequence, so it may reflect a read error. In the same sample, other DNA sequences code for this CDR3. J is TRBJ2-7 and V is TRBV6-6; 9 bases are a match to TRBD1. CDR1 is MNHNY and CDR2 is SVGAGI in the germline V gene (reference sequence). CDR3 length: 14 residues. The CDR3 sequence: CATLRDRVNYEQYF. CDR3 sequence (DNA): TGTGCCACCCTCCGGGACAGGGTCAACTACGAGCAATACTTC.

The rearrangement uses TRBV5-6 and TRBJ1-5, with D unclear. The CDR3 totals 16 residues. CDR1 and CDR2 from the germline V gene are SGHDT and YYEEEE. Trimming removed 1 base at V and 0 bases at J, with 11 bases between. CDR3 in DNA: TGTGCCAGCAGCTTGATGGTGCGGAGTAGCAATCAGCCCCAGCATTTT. It is translated as CASSLMVRSSNQPQHF.

V is TRBV12-3 or TRBV12-4 and J is TRBJ1-2, with D possibly TRBD1 on 6 matching bases. The CDR3 length is 13 residues. Trimming removed 4 bases from V and 7 bases from J, with 13 bases in between. Here the CDR3 DNA reads TGTGCCAGCAGTTACACAGGGTCGCGTGGCTACACCTTC. It codes for CASSYTGSRGYTF.

This chain joins TRBV3-1 (or the pseudogene TRBV3-2) and TRBJ2-5; TRBD2 might be the D (5 bases). From germline, CDR1 is LGHDT and CDR2 YNNKEL (reference sequence). The ends were cut back, 0 bases at V and 4 bases at J, with 15 bases in the middle. The CDR3 runs 16 residues. The chain's CDR3 is CASSQDFRGSGETQYF. The CDR3 DNA follows: TGTGCCAGCAGCCAAGATTTTCGGGGATCAGGAGAGACCCAGTACTTC.